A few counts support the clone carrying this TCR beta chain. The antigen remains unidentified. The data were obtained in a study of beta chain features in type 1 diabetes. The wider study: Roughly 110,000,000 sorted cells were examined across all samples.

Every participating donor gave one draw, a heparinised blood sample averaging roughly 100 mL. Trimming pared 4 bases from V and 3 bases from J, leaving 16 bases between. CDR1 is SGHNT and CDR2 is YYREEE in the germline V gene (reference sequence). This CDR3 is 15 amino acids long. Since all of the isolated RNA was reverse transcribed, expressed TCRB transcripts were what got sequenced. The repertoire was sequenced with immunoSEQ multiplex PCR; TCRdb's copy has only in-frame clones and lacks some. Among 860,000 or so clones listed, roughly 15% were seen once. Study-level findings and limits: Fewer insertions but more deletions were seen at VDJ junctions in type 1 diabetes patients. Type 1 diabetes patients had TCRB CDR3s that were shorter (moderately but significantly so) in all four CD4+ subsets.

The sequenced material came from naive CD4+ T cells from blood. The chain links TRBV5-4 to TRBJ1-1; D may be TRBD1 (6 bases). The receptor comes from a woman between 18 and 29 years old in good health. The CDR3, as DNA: TGTGCCAGCAGCCGGAACAGGGAAAGGGACACTGAAGCTTTCTTT. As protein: CASSRNRERDTEAFF.